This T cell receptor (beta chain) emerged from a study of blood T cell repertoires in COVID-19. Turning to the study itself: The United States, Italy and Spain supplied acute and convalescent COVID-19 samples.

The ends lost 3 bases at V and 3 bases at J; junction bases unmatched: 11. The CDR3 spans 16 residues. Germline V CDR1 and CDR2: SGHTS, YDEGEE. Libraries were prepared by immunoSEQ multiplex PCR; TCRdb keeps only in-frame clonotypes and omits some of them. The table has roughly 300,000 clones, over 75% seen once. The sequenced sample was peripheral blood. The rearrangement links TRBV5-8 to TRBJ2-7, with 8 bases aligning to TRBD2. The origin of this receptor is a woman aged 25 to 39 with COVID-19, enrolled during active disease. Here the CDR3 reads CASSWGGGRPGYEQYF. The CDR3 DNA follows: TGTGCCAGCAGCTGGGGGGGCGGGAGGCCCGGCTACGAGCAGTACTTC. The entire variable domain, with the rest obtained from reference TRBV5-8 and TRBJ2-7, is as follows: EAGVTQSPTHLIKTRGQQATLRCSPISGHTSVYWYQQALGLGLQFLLWYDEGEERNRGNFPPRFSGRQFPNYSSELNVNALELEDSALYLCASSWGGGRPGYEQYFGPGTRLTVT.